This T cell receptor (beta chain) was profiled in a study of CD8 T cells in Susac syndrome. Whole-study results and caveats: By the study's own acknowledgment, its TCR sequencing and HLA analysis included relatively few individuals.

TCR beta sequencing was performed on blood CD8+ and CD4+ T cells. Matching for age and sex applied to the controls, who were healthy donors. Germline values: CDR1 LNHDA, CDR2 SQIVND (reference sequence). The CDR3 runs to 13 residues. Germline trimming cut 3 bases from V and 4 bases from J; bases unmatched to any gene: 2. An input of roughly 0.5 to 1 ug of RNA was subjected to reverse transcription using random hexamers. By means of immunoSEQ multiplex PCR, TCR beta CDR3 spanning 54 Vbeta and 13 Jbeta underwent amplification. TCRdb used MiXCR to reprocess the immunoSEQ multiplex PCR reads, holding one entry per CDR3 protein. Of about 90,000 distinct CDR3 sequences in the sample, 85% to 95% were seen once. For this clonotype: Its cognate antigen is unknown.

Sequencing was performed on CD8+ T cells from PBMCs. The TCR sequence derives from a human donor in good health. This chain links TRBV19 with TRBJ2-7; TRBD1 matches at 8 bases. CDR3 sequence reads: CASSMGQDYEQYF. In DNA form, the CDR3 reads TGTGCCAGTAGTATGGGACAGGATTACGAGCAGTACTTC.